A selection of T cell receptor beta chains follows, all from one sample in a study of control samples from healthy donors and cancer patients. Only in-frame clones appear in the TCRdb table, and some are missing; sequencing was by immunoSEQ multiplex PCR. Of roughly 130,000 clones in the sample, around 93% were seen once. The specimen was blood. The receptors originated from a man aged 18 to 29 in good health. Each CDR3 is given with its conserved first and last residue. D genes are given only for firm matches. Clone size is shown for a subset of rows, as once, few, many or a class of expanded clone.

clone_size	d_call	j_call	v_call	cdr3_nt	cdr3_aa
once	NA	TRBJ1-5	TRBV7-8	TGTGCCAGCAGCTTAAACAGAGATTACAATCAGCCCCAGCATTTT	CASSLNRDYNQPQHF
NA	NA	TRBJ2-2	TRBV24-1	TGTGCCACCAGTGATCCAAGCACCGGGGAGCTGTTTTTT	CATSDPSTGELFF
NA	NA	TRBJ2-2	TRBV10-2	TGCGCCAGCAGTGAATCCGGGACGCTCAAGGAGCTGTTTTTT	CASSESGTLKELFF
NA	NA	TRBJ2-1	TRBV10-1	TGCGCCAGCAGTGAGTCGCGGGCAGGTTCCTACAATGAGCAGTTCTTC	CASSESRAGSYNEQFF
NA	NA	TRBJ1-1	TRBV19	TGTGCCAGTAGTATCTTAGTGAACACTGAAGCTTTCTTT	CASSILVNTEAFF
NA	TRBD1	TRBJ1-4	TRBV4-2	TGTGCCAGCAGCCAAGGACAGGGGGCAGCTAATGAAAAACTGTTTTTT	CASSQGQGAANEKLFF
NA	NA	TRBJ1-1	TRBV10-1	TGCGCCAGCAGTGGGCGGGGGGCCACTGAAGCTTTCTTT	CASSGRGATEAFF
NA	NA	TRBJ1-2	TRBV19	TGTGCCAGTAGTGAGAACAGGGCCCATGGCTACACCTTC	CASSENRAHGYTF
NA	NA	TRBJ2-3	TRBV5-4	TGTGCCAGCAGCGGCTGGCAGACAGATACGCAGTATTTT	CASSGWQTDTQYF
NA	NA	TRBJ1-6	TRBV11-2	TGTGCCAGCAGCTTAGAGCCTGCAGGGAGCACAGGGTCACCCCTCCACTTT	CASSLEPAGSTGSPLHF
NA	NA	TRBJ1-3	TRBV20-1	TGCAGTGCTAGTAGAGGGCGGGGGGGGACCTCTGGAAACACCATATATTTT	CSASRGRGGTSGNTIYF
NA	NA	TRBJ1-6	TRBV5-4	TGTGCCAGCAGCTCTGGTACCGGACAGTTCAATTCACCCCTCCACTTT	CASSSGTGQFNSPLHF
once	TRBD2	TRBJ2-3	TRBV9	TGTGCCAGCAGCCTTTCAAGCGGGGGCACCGCAGATACGCAGTATTTT	CASSLSSGGTADTQYF
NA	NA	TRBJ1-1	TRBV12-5	TGTGCTAGTGGTTTGCTGGGGTACACTGAAGCTTTCTTT	CASGLLGYTEAFF
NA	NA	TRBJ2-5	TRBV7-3	TGTGCCAGCAGCTTAAGGGCTAGCCGGGCAGAGACCCAGTACTTC	CASSLRASRAETQYF
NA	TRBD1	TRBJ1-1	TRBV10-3	TGTGCCATCAGCCGGGACAGGGGTGTGAGGAACACTGAAGCTTTCTTT	CAISRDRGVRNTEAFF
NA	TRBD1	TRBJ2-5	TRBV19	TGTGCCAGTAGTATAGAGTCAGGGACAGGGTATCAAGAGACCCAGTACTTC	CASSIESGTGYQETQYF
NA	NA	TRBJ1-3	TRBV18	TGTGCCAGCTCACAACGACAGTTCTCTGGAAACACCATATATTTT	CASSQRQFSGNTIYF
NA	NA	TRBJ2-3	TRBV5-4	TGTGCCAGCAGCTTGGAGGTAGGATTAACAGATACGCAGTATTTT	CASSLEVGLTDTQYF
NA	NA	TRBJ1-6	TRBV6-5	TGTGCCAGCAGTTATTCGATAGGGCCCTCAAATTCACCCCTCCACTTT	CASSYSIGPSNSPLHF
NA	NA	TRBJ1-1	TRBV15	TGTGCCACCAGCAGAGTGGATGCCAACACTGAAGCTTTCTTT	CATSRVDANTEAFF
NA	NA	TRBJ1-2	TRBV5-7	TGTGCCAGCACACGTTTTTTAAGGGTAAGTTGTTTGGGGTATGGCTACACCTTC	CASTRFLRVSCLGYGYTF
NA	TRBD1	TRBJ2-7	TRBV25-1	TGTGCCAGCAGTGATCGCCGGGACAGGGGACCCCTTAGCTACGAGCAGTACTTC	CASSDRRDRGPLSYEQYF
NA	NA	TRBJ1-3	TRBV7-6	TGTGCCAGCAGCTTAGGGCCCTCTGGAAACACCATATATTTT	CASSLGPSGNTIYF
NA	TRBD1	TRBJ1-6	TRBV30	TGTGCCTGGAGAACCCGACAGGGAGGTAATTCACCCCTCCACTTT	CAWRTRQGGNSPLHF
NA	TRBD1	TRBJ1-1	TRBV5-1	TGCGCCAGCAGCTTGGCAGGGGGTCGGGTGAACACTGAAGCTTTCTTT	CASSLAGGRVNTEAFF
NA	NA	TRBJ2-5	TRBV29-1	TGCAGCGCCAGGATCAGCCATGAGACCCAGTACTTC	CSARISHETQYF
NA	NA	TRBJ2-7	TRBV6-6	TGTGCCAGCAGCGACAGCTACGAGCAGTACTTC	CASSDSYEQYF
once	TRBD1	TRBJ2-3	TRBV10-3	TGTGCCATCAGTGAGTCCCAGACAGGGTTAGTCCCAGATACGCAGTATTTT	CAISESQTGLVPDTQYF
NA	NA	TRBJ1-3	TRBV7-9	TGTGCCAGCAGCACGAAAGGGGGTGGAAACACCATATATTTT	CASSTKGGGNTIYF
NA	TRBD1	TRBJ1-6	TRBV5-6	TGTGCCAGCAGCTTCTGGCAGGGGGCAAGGGATAATTCACCCCTCCACTTT	CASSFWQGARDNSPLHF
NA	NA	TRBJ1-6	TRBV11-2	TGTGCCAGCAGCCAATGGACATCCCATTATTCACCCCTCCACTTT	CASSQWTSHYSPLHF
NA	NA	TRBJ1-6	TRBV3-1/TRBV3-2	TGTGCCAGCAGCCAAGACACACTCAATTCACCCCTCCACTTT	CASSQDTLNSPLHF
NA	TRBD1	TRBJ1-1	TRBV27	TGTGCCAGCAGGACAGGGCACACTGAAGCTTTCTTT	CASRTGHTEAFF
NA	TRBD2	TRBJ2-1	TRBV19	TGTGCCAGTAGTACGGGGGGATGGCAAAATGAGCAGTTCTTC	CASSTGGWQNEQFF
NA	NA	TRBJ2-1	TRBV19	TGTGCCAGTAGTATAGAACAGAGGGCATACAATGAGCAGTTCTTC	CASSIEQRAYNEQFF
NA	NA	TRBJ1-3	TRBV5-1	TGCGCCAGCAGCTTGGCCGGGGGATTAGGACACACCATATATTTT	CASSLAGGLGHTIYF
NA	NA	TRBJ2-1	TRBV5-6	TGTGCCAGCAGCTTTTTGCCCGAGAGCTCCTACAATGAGCAGTTCTTC	CASSFLPESSYNEQFF
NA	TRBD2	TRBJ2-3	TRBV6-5	TGTGCCAGTAGACAAACTAGCGGGGGTAGAGATACGCAGTATTTT	CASRQTSGGRDTQYF
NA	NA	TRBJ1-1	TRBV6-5	TGTGCCAGCAGTTACCAAGCAGGATTGAACACTGAAGCTTTCTTT	CASSYQAGLNTEAFF
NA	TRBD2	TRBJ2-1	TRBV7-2	TGTGCCAGCAGCCTCCGACTAGCGGGGGAGCAAAATGAGCAGTTCTTC	CASSLRLAGEQNEQFF
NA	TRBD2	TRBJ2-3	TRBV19	TGTGCCAGTACAAAAGCGGGGGCGTTCACAGATACGCAGTATTTT	CASTKAGAFTDTQYF
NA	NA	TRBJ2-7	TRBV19	TGTGCCAGTAGTATAGGGGGCTTGGACGAGCAGTACTTC	CASSIGGLDEQYF
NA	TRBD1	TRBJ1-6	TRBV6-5	TGTGCCAGCAGGAACAGGGGAAATAATTCACCCCTCCACTTT	CASRNRGNNSPLHF
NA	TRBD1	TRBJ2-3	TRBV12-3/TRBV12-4	TGTGCCAGCAGGGGGACAGTAGATACGCAGTATTTT	CASRGTVDTQYF